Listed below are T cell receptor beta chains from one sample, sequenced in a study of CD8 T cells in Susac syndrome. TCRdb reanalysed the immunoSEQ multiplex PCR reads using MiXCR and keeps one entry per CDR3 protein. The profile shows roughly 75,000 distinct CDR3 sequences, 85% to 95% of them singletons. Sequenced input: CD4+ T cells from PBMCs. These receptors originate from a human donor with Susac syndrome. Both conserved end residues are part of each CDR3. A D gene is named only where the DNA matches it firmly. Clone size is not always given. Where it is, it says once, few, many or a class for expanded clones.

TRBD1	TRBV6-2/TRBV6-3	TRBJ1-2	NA	TGTGCCAGCAGTTGGACCCCCGGACAGGAAAACAATAACTATGGCTACACCTTC	CASSWTPGQENNNYGYTF
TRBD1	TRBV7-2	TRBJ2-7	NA	TGTGCCAGCAGTCATCCGGGACAGGGGTACTACGAGCAGTACTTC	CASSHPGQGYYEQYF
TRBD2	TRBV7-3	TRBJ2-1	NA	TGTGCCAGCAGCTTATTGGACCCGGGACTAGCGGCGACTCGTGAGCAGTTCTTC	CASSLLDPGLAATREQFF
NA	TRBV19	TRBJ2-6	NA	TGTGCCAGTAGTATGAGGCTGGGCCACTCTGGGGCCAACGTCCTGACTTTC	CASSMRLGHSGANVLTF
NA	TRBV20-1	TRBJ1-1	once	TGCAGTGCTAGAGATCTAGGGGGTCACAACACTGAAGCTTTCTTT	CSARDLGGHNTEAFF
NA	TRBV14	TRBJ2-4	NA	TGTGCCAGCAGCCAAAAGGAGATTCAGTACTTC	CASSQKEIQYF
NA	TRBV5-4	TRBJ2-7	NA	TGTGCCAGCAGCCAGCGCCCCGAGGGGGAGCAGTACTTC	CASSQRPEGEQYF
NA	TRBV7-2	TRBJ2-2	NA	TGTGCCAGCAGCTTAATGACTATCACCGGGGAGCTGTTTTTT	CASSLMTITGELFF
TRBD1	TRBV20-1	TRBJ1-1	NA	TGCAGTGCCAAATCGGACAGGGGGTCGGCTTTCTTT	CSAKSDRGSAFF
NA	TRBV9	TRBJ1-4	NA	TGTGCCAGCAGCGTAGGGCAGGGAGGACATGAAAAACTGTTTTTT	CASSVGQGGHEKLFF
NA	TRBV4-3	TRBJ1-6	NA	TGCGCCAGCAGCCAAGATTTGGGGGGACCCGGGGCCCTCCACTTT	CASSQDLGGPGALHF
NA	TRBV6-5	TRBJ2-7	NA	TGTGCCAGCAGTCTAAGAGACGAGCAGTACTTC	CASSLRDEQYF
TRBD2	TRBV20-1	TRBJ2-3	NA	TGCAGTGCTTATAGCGGGGGGGCAAGCACAGATACGCAGTATTTT	CSAYSGGASTDTQYF
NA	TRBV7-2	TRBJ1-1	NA	TGTGCCAGCAGCCCCAGGGAATTGACTGAAGCTTTCTTT	CASSPRELTEAFF
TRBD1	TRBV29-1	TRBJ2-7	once	TGCAGCGTTTTGACAGGGAGCTCCTACGAGCAGTACTTC	CSVLTGSSYEQYF
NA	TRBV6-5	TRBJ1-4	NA	TGTGCCAGCAGTTACCGACACTCAACTAATGAAAAACTGTTTTTT	CASSYRHSTNEKLFF
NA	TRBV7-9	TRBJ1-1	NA	TGTGCCAGCAGCTTAGGAGCTACAGGGATTGAAGCTTTCTTT	CASSLGATGIEAFF
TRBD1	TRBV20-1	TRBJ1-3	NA	TGCAGTGTAGGACAGGGTCTCAACACCATATATTTT	CSVGQGLNTIYF
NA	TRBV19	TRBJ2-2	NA	TGTGCCAGTATAGGCGGGGGCCTTTCCACCGGGGAGCTGTTTTTT	CASIGGGLSTGELFF
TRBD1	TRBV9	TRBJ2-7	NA	TGTGCCAGCAGCTCCGGGACAGGGACCTACGAGCAGTACTTC	CASSSGTGTYEQYF
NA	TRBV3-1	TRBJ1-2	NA	TGTGCCAGCAGCCAAGTAGTGGCCGGGCATGGCTACACCTTC	CASSQVVAGHGYTF
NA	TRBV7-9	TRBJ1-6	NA	TGTGCCAGCAGCTCCACGACGAGTGGTCCACCCCTCCACTTT	CASSSTTSGPPLHF
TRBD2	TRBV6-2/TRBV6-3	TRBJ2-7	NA	TGTGCCAGCAGAGCTAGCGGGCCCTCCTACGAGCAGTACTTC	CASRASGPSYEQYF
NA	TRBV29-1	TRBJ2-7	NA	TGCAGCGTTTTGTTGCGGTATGTAGGGAACGAGCAGTACTTC	CSVLLRYVGNEQYF
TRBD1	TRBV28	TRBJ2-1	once	TGTGCCAGCAGCCAGGGACAGGGGTGGATCTTC	CASSQGQGWIF
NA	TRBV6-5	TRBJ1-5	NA	TGTGCCAGCAGTCCTAGCGGACATTCGAGTCAGCCCCAGCATTTT	CASSPSGHSSQPQHF
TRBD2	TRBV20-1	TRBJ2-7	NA	TGCAGTGCTAAGACTAGCGGGGGCCTTTACGAGCAGTACTTC	CSAKTSGGLYEQYF
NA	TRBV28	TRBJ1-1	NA	NA	CASSLGVGGGSVTEVFF
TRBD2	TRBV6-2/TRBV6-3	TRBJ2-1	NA	TGTGCCAGCAGTTACTCGCGGGGGGCGCGATACAATGAGCAGTTCTTC	CASSYSRGARYNEQFF
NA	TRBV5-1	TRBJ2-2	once	TGCGCCAGCAGCTTCGCGGGACAGAAAAACACCGGGGAGCTGTTTTTT	CASSFAGQKNTGELFF
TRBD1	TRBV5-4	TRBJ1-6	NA	TGTGCCAGCAGCCCTGCCCCCGGGACAGTGGATTCCTATTCACCCCTCCACTTT	CASSPAPGTVDSYSPLHF
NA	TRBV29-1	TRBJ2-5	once	TGCAGCGTTGAGGGTTTATCGGGCCGGGAGACCCAGTACTTC	CSVEGLSGRETQYF
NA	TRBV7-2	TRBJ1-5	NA	TGTGCCAGCAGCACCTTTGAGGGCCATCAGCCCCAGCATTTT	CASSTFEGHQPQHF
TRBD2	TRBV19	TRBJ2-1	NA	TGTGCCAGTAGTTCACCGGGACTAGCTAATGATAGGCAGTTCTTC	CASSSPGLANDRQFF
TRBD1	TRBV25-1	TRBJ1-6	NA	TGTGCCAGCAGTGAATCGACAGGGTTGCCCTCACCCCTCCACTTT	CASSESTGLPSPLHF
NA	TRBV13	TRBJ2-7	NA	TGTGCCAGCAGCTTATTCGGGTCTAAGGCCTACGAGCAGTACTTC	CASSLFGSKAYEQYF
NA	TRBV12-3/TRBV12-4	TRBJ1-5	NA	TGTGCCAGCAGTTTTGGGGGGGGCGGTGGGCAGCCCCAGCATTTT	CASSFGGGGGQPQHF
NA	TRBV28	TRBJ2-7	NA	TGTGCCAGCAGTTTGTCATCACTATCCTACGAGCAGTACTTC	CASSLSSLSYEQYF
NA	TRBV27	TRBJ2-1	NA	TGTGCCAGCAGTTTTGGGGGGGGGCAGATCCACAATGAGCAGTTCTTC	CASSFGGGQIHNEQFF
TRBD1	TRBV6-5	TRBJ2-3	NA	TGTGCCAGCACCCCAGCCAGGGGGCATCAAGATACGCAGTATTTT	CASTPARGHQDTQYF
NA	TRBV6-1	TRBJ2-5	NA	TGTGCCAGCAGTGCGGGCCGAAAGACCCAGTACTTC	CASSAGRKTQYF
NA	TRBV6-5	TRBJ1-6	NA	TGTGCCAGCAGTTACTTCGATAATTCACCCCTCCACTTT	CASSYFDNSPLHF
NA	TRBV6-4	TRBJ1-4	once	TGTGCCAGCCCAGGGGTTGAGAGTGAAAAACTGTTTTTT	CASPGVESEKLFF
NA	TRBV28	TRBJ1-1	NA	TGTGCCAGCAGGAGCTCCGGTCGAGAAGCTTTCTTT	CASRSSGREAFF
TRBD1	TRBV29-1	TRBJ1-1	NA	TGCAGCGTTGCCCCGACAGGGAGCACTGAAGCTTTCTTT	CSVAPTGSTEAFF
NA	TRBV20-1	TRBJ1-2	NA	TGCAGTGCACCCGGTGTGTCGGGGGACTATGGCTACACCTTC	CSAPGVSGDYGYTF
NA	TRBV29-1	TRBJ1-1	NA	TGCAGCGTTATATACAGCCTAATGAACACTGAAGCTTTCTTT	CSVIYSLMNTEAFF
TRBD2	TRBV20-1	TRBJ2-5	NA	TGCAGTGCTATCGGGGGGGGAGGAGAGACCCAGTACTTC	CSAIGGGGETQYF
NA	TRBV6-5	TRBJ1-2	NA	TGTGCCAGCAGTTTATCTTATAGGTGGACCAACTATGGCTACACCTTC	CASSLSYRWTNYGYTF
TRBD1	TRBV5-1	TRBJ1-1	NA	TGCGCCAGCAGCTTCACAGGGGGCAGGAACACTGAAGCTTTCTTT	CASSFTGGRNTEAFF
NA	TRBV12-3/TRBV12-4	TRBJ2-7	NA	TGTGCCAGCAGGGGGTCCCGAGGAACCTACGAGCAGTACTTC	CASRGSRGTYEQYF
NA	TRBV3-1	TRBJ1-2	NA	TGTGCCAGCAGCCTACGCAGGGTAGCCTATGGCTACACCTTC	CASSLRRVAYGYTF